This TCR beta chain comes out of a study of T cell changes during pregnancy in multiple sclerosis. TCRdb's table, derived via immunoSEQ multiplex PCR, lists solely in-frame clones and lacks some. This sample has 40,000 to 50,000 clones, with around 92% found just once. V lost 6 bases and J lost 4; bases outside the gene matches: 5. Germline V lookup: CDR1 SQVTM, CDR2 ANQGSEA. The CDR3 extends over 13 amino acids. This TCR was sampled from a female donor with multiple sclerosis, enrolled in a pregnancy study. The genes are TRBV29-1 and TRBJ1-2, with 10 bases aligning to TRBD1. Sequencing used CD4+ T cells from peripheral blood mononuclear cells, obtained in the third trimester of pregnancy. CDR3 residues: CSVRQGASYGYTF. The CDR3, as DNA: TGCAGCGTCCGACAGGGGGCGTCCTATGGCTACACCTTC. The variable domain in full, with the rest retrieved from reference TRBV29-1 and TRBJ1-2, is SAVISQKPSRDICQRGTSLTIQCQVDSQVTMMFWYRQQPGQSLTLIATANQGSEATYESGFVIDKFPISRPNLTFSTLTVSNMSPEDSSIYLCSVRQGASYGYTFGSGTRLTVV.